A single sample is the source of the 28 T cell receptor beta chains below, sequenced in a study of response to subunit inactivated influenza vaccine. TCRdb re-called the RT-PCR reads with MiXCR, one entry per CDR3 protein. The sample holds about 190,000 distinct CDR3 sequences, approximately 14% seen once. The sequenced sample was CD8+ T cells sorted from PBMCs, obtained approximately 5 days after vaccination. These receptors originate from a man between 45 and 60 years old who received an inactivated influenza vaccine.

This sequence joins TRBV12-3 or TRBV12-4 and TRBJ2-1; D may be TRBD2 (6 bases). V was shortened by 7 bases and J by 2 bases, with 15 bases between the two germline ends. There are 15 residues in the CDR3. The CDR3 coding sequence is TGTGCCAGCAACCAATGGGGGGAAACCTACAATGAGCAGTTCTTC. Translated: CASNQWGETYNEQFF.

At least ten counts were recorded for this clonotype. V gene TRBV4-3 combines with J gene TRBJ2-1; D is uncertain. V was trimmed by 0 bases and J by 4 bases, leaving 13 bases between them. Germline loops: CDR1 LGHNA, CDR2 YSLEER. The CDR3 consists of 16 residues. Here the CDR3 reads CASSQDMADAYNEQFF. The CDR3 DNA follows: TGCGCCAGCAGCCAAGATATGGCGGATGCGTACAATGAGCAGTTCTTC.

At least ten counts were recorded for this clonotype. The chain uses TRBV13 and TRBJ2-3; TRBD1 or TRBD2 may be the D gene (7 bases each). Between the trimmed V and J ends, which lost 5 bases and 4 bases, there was a span of 19 bases. Germline V CDR1 and CDR2: PRHDT, FYEKMQ (reference sequence). The length of the CDR3 is 16 residues. The CDR3 sequence is CASSPHDREGADTQYF. The CDR3 bases are TGTGCCAGCAGCCCGCATGACAGGGAGGGGGCAGATACGCAGTATTTT.

This CDR3 reads CASSPGTANYEQYF. CDR3 bases: TGTGCCAGCAGCCCCGGGACAGCGAACTACGAGCAGTACTTC. The V gene is TRBV5-6, the J gene TRBJ2-7; 7 bases are shared with TRBD1. Germline V gives CDR1 SGHDT, CDR2 YYEEEE. This CDR3 has 14 amino acids. Trimming took 4 bases from V and 3 from J; bases not matched to a gene: 7.

The chain is built from TRBV7-8 and TRBJ2-7; 7 bases fit TRBD1. Unmatched junction bases numbered 7, after V lost 3 bases and J lost 2 bases. Looked up from germline, CDR1 is SGHVS and CDR2 is FQNEAQ. The CDR3 totals 15 residues. The CDR3 nucleotides are TGTGCCAGCAGCTTCGGACAGGCGTACACCTACGAGCAGTACTTC. Encoded protein: CASSFGQAYTYEQYF.

This clonotype was seen more than once but under ten times. The chain recombines TRBV10-3 with TRBJ2-7; TRBD1 might be the D (6 bases). The V end was cut by 3 bases, the J end by 0 bases, with 15 bases between. Germline V gene data show CDR1 as ENHRY and CDR2 as SYGVKD. The length of the CDR3 is 16 residues. The CDR3 here is CAISDLAAGDSYEQYF. The CDR3 DNA reads as TGTGCCATCAGTGACCTAGCAGCAGGGGACTCCTACGAGCAGTACTTC.

The chain is built from TRBV7-8 and TRBJ2-7; D ambiguous. The CDR3 extends over 16 amino acids. Germline V CDR1 and CDR2: SGHVS, FQNEAQ. Trimming removed 0 bases at V and 3 bases at J, with 15 bases between. The CDR3 DNA is TGTGCCAGCAGCTTAGCCATTGTATCGAGTAACTACGAGCAGTACTTC. This codes for CASSLAIVSSNYEQYF.

The chain employs TRBV30 and TRBJ2-1; 7 bases map to TRBD2. Germline-derived CDR1 and CDR2 are GTSNPN and SVGIG (reference sequence). CDR3 size: 16 residues. The trim removed 1 base at V and 10 bases at J, leaving 16 bases unmatched. The CDR3 spells CAWSGSPSGPSGEQFF. The CDR3 DNA reads TGTGCCTGGAGTGGTTCCCCTAGCGGACCCTCGGGGGAGCAGTTCTTC.

The chain is built from TRBV10-3 and TRBJ2-7; D may be TRBD2 (6 bases). V dropped 5 bases and J dropped 2 bases, with 13 bases sitting between them. Germline-derived CDR1 and CDR2 are ENHRY and SYGVKD. The CDR3 has 14 residues. CDR3 protein: CAISLADMPYEQYF. CDR3 sequence (DNA): TGTGCCATCAGTTTAGCGGACATGCCCTACGAGCAGTACTTC.

The V call is TRBV7-9, the J call TRBJ2-7; 14 bases align to TRBD2. After removal of 4 bases from V and 3 bases from J, the junction contained 5 bases not matched to a gene. Germline V gives CDR1 SEHNR, CDR2 FQNEAQ (reference sequence). The CDR3 has 16 residues. CDR3 amino acids: CASSSRLAGGDYEQYF. For the CDR3, the DNA is TGTGCCAGCAGCTCTAGACTAGCGGGAGGGGACTACGAGCAGTACTTC.

This clonotype was seen a handful of times. The chain couples TRBV6-1 to TRBJ1-6; TRBD1 is a possible D gene (5 bases). The V gene's germline CDR1 is MNHNS and CDR2 SASEGT. The CDR3 is 16 amino acids. Trimming took 2 bases from V and 10 from J, leaving 18 bases between them. The DNA of the CDR3 is TGTGCCAGCAGTGAATTTGGGGACGGATATAGGTCACCCCTCCACTTT. This encodes CASSEFGDGYRSPLHF.

V gene TRBV27 combines with J gene TRBJ2-7, with 9 nucleotides matching TRBD1. CDR1 MNHEY and CDR2 SMNVEV come from the germline V gene (reference sequence). With V trimmed by 1 base and J by 4 bases, 8 bases remained unmatched. The CDR3 runs 16 residues. The DNA of the CDR3 is TGTGCCAGCAGTTTATTCCCGCGGGACAGGGCATACGAGCAGTACTTC. Translated, it gives CASSLFPRDRAYEQYF.

The gene calls are TRBV10-3 and TRBJ2-1, with a weak D call TRBD2 (5 bases). The germline V gene has CDR1 ENHRY and CDR2 SYGVKD. Deletions cut 3 bases from V and 4 bases from J, with 7 bases between. This CDR3 has 13 residues. The CDR3 loop reads CAISDRGYNEQFF. As DNA, the CDR3 is TGTGCCATCAGTGACCGGGGATACAATGAGCAGTTCTTC.

The chain joins TRBV28 to TRBJ2-3, with 8 bases matching TRBD2. The germline gives CDR1 MDHEN, CDR2 SYDVKM. CDR3 length: 14 residues. V was pared by 5 bases and J by 2 bases, with 3 bases of the junction left unmatched. CDR3 region: CASSLSGNTDTQYF. The CDR3 DNA reads TGTGCCAGCAGTCTTAGCGGGAACACAGATACGCAGTATTTT.

Here the CDR3 DNA reads TGTGCCAGCAGTTACCCCGGGTACAATGAGCAGTTCTTC. This sequence encodes CASSYPGYNEQFF. The chain has TRBV6-5 and TRBJ2-1, with D hard to call. The germline V and J ends were trimmed by 2 bases and 4 bases, with 6 bases remaining between them. Germline V gives CDR1 MNHEY, CDR2 SVGAGI. This CDR3 is built from 13 residues.

This clonotype was counted at least ten times. The rearrangement joins TRBV7-9 to TRBJ2-1; 10 nucleotides match TRBD2. Germline V gene lookup returns CDR1 SEHNR and CDR2 FQNEAQ (reference sequence). V dropped 5 bases and J dropped 8; count of bases not matched to a gene: 9. This CDR3 contains 15 residues. CDR3 in DNA: TGTGCCAGCAGCCCTCCCAGCGGGAGGGCGTATGAGCAGTTCTTC. Protein sequence: CASSPPSGRAYEQFF.

This clonotype was observed a few times. The chain recombines TRBV4-1 with TRBJ1-1; a possible D gene is TRBD1 (6 bases). The germline CDR1 and CDR2 sequences are MGHRA and YSYEKL. With 1 base removed from V and 1 base from J, the gap between germline ends came to 13 bases. The CDR3 is made up of 16 amino acids. CDR3 loop: CASSQAGQGTNTEAFF. Written as DNA, the CDR3 is TGCGCCAGCAGCCAAGCAGGGCAGGGGACGAACACTGAAGCTTTCTTT.

This chain connects TRBV12-3 or TRBV12-4 to TRBJ2-7, with D unclear. The CDR3 covers 12 residues. V was cut by 2 bases and J by 5 bases, with 7 bases left in between. CDR3 DNA sequence: TGTGCCAGCAGTTTAATGACAAACGAGCAGTACTTC. Translating gives CASSLMTNEQYF.

The chain couples TRBV29-1 to TRBJ2-7; 9 bases line up with TRBD2. This CDR3 has 15 residues. V shed 8 bases, J shed 6 bases, and the junction held 17 bases outside the gene matches. Per germline, CDR1 SQVTM and CDR2 ANQGSEA. CDR3 region: CSIRGGLAGPLEQYF. The DNA for the CDR3 is TGCAGCATACGGGGGGGCCTAGCGGGGCCCCTCGAGCAGTACTTC.

This clonotype was counted ten times or more. This sequence joins TRBV28 and TRBJ2-7, with 10 bases that match TRBD1. Trimming took 8 bases from V and 6 from J; bases not matched to a gene: 1. The length of the CDR3 is 11 residues. The V gene's germline CDR1 is MDHEN and CDR2 SYDVKM. CDR3 in amino acids: CASGTGVEQYF. CDR3 bases: TGTGCCAGCGGGACAGGGGTCGAGCAGTACTTC.

The rearrangement links TRBV18 to TRBJ2-1; D gene uncertain. CDR1 is KGHSH, CDR2 LQKENI, per germline. Trimming shortened V by 3 bases and J by 4 bases, and 13 bases separated the two germline ends. This CDR3 comprises 15 residues. CDR3 DNA sequence: TGTGCCAGCTCACCTTCGGACGGTCCATACAATGAGCAGTTCTTC. Its protein product is CASSPSDGPYNEQFF.

This clonotype has at least ten counts. The V gene is TRBV4-3, the J gene TRBJ1-4; D not resolved. Trimming took off 0 bases at V and 10 bases at J, with 9 bases between the two ends. The CDR3 loop spans 13 amino acids. The germline gives CDR1 LGHNA, CDR2 YSLEER. DNA for the CDR3: TGCGCCAGCAGCCAAGAGTGGCCTGCAAAACTGTTTTTT. Its protein is CASSQEWPAKLFF.

The chain is built from TRBV4-3 and TRBJ2-3; 7 bases are a match to TRBD1. The CDR3 length is 17 residues. Germline V CDR1 and CDR2: LGHNA, YSLEER. The J segment lost 0 bases and the V segment lost 2 bases, leaving 8 bases of the junction unmatched. The CDR3 loop reads CASSQLDRSPSTDTQYF. The CDR3 coding sequence is TGCGCCAGCAGCCAACTGGACAGGTCCCCTAGCACAGATACGCAGTATTTT.

The chain links TRBV11-2 to TRBJ2-1; 9 bases fit TRBD2. Trimming removed 0 bases from V and 4 bases from J; junction bases left unmatched: 10. In germline, CDR1 is SGHAT, CDR2 FQNNGV. This CDR3 comprises 18 residues. CDR3 protein: CASSLDLRREGLYNEQFF. Written as DNA, the CDR3 is TGTGCCAGCAGCTTAGATCTTCGGCGGGAGGGCCTTTACAATGAGCAGTTCTTC.

This clonotype was counted a few times. The chain recombines TRBV27 with TRBJ2-1, with D uncertain. The CDR3 is 16 residues long. Looked up from germline, CDR1 is MNHEY and CDR2 is SMNVEV (reference sequence). Between the trimmed V and J ends, which lost 1 base and 0 bases, there was a span of 10 bases. CDR3 loop: CASSLLGFSSYNEQFF. As DNA, the CDR3 is TGTGCCAGCAGTTTATTAGGGTTTAGCTCCTACAATGAGCAGTTCTTC.

A few counts support this clonotype. The V gene is TRBV27, the J gene TRBJ2-2, with 7 bases lining up with TRBD2. The V and J ends lost 6 bases and 2 bases, in that order; junction bases with no gene match: 12. Germline CDR1 MNHEY, CDR2 SMNVEV (reference sequence). The CDR3 loop spans 17 amino acids. The chain's CDR3 is CASSPSAGGSNTGELFF. CDR3 sequence (DNA): TGTGCCAGCAGCCCCTCGGCGGGCGGGAGCAACACCGGGGAGCTGTTTTTT.

J is TRBJ2-7 and V is TRBV6-1; D not resolved. The V gene's germline CDR1 is MNHNS and CDR2 SASEGT. V was clipped by 6 bases and J by 3 bases, with 18 bases between them. The CDR3 consists of 15 residues. The CDR3 region is CASSRLEALHYEQYF. CDR3 sequence (DNA): TGTGCCAGCAGCCGCCTTGAGGCACTGCACTACGAGCAGTACTTC.

The chain links TRBV4-3 to TRBJ2-3, with a weak D call TRBD2 (6 bases). Trimming cost V 1 base and J 3 bases, with 14 bases left between them. Germline CDR1 reads LGHNA; CDR2 reads YSLEER. The CDR3 totals 16 residues. In DNA, the CDR3 is TGCGCCAGCAGCCAAGTGGAGGGGAGGTCGACAGATACGCAGTATTTT. Its protein is CASSQVEGRSTDTQYF.